The 6 T cell receptor beta chains below come from one sample, sequenced in a study of identifying expanded T cells in peripheral blood. TCRdb's table, derived via immunoSEQ multiplex PCR, lists solely in-frame clones and lacks some. Of 65,000 to 95,000 clones listed, around 90% are singletons. Sequenced sample: blood. The receptors here all came from a person aged 18 to 75 in good health.

V gene TRBV18 combines with J gene TRBJ2-2; TRBD1 matches at 10 bases. Unmatched junction bases numbered 6, after V lost 6 bases and J lost 5 bases. From germline, CDR1 is KGHSH and CDR2 LQKENI. This CDR3 has 15 amino acids. The CDR3 DNA is TGTGCCAGCTCCCGACAGGGGGCCGAAACCGGGGAGCTGTTTTTT. This gives the protein CASSRQGAETGELFF.

The chain has TRBV19 and TRBJ1-1, with 10 bases fitting TRBD1. The V segment lost 4 bases and the J segment 6 bases; nucleotides outside the gene matches: 5. Germline V gene lookup returns CDR1 LNHDA and CDR2 SQIVND (reference sequence). This CDR3 is built from 14 residues. The CDR3 DNA reads TGTGCCAGTAGTACGGGACAGGGGAGCGCTGAAGCTTTCTTT. Translation: CASSTGQGSAEAFF.

This rearrangement joins TRBV6-1 to TRBJ1-4; perhaps TRBD1 as D (5 bases). CDR3 size: 14 residues. V gave up 1 base and J gave up 8 bases, with 11 bases separating them. CDR1 is MNHNS and CDR2 is SASEGT in the germline V gene. The CDR3 sequence: CASSEEGTGEKLFF. The CDR3, as DNA: TGTGCCAGCAGTGAAGAAGGGACTGGCGAAAAACTGTTTTTT.

V usage is TRBV15 and J usage is TRBJ2-3, with D maybe TRBD2 (6 bases). V dropped 0 bases and J dropped 2 bases, with 12 bases sitting between them. The CDR3 covers 16 residues. Per the germline V gene, CDR1 is LNHNV and CDR2 is YYDKDF (reference sequence). DNA of the CDR3: TGTGCCACCAGCAGAGATGGGCGGGGCAACACAGATACGCAGTATTTT. It encodes CATSRDGRGNTDTQYF. The full variable domain, rest sourced from reference TRBV15 and TRBJ2-3, is DAMVIQNPRYQVTQFGKPVTLSCSQTLNHNVMYWYQQKSSQAPKLLFHYYDKDFNNEADTPDNFQSRRPNTSFCFLDIRSPGLGDTAMYLCATSRDGRGNTDTQYFGPGTRLTVL.

The rearrangement links TRBV5-8 to TRBJ1-1; D is unresolved. CDR3 length: 15 residues. In germline, CDR1 is SGHTS, CDR2 YDEGEE. Trimming shortened V by 0 bases and J by 5 bases, and 14 bases separated the two germline ends. The chain's CDR3 is CASSLGGGAWTEAFF. DNA of the CDR3: TGTGCCAGCAGCTTGGGGGGAGGCGCGTGGACTGAAGCTTTCTTT.

The chain employs TRBV7-9 and TRBJ1-3; D is unclear. V was clipped by 5 bases and J by 1 base, with 3 bases between them. This CDR3 region has 12 residues. CDR1 SEHNR and CDR2 FQNEAQ come from the germline V gene (reference sequence). In DNA form, the CDR3 reads TGTGCCAGCAGCCCTTCTGGAAACACCATATATTTT. The encoded protein is CASSPSGNTIYF.